This T cell receptor (beta chain) was sequenced during a study of OX40 agonist ivuxolimab in advanced cancers. Background on the study: Ivuxolimab was administered intravenously to patients at 0.01 to 10 mg/kg every 2 weeks. At 75% to 90% male, the cohort had a mean age of 60 years, ranging from roughly 20 to 79. General study points: Averaged across samples, CD8+ T cells carried more expanded clones than CD4+ did. The work left the antigen specificity of expanded peripheral T cells undetermined.

A remark on this clone: What it binds is not known.

Germline V gene sequence: CDR1 LGHNA, CDR2 YSLEER. CDR3 length equals 16 residues. Trimming shortened V by 0 bases and J by 5 bases, and 16 bases separated the two germline ends. The assay was immunoSEQ multiplex PCR, and TCRdb's table has in-frame clones only and misses some. The sample holds 65,000 to 80,000 clones, 80% seen once. The source is an adult with an advanced solid tumor such as melanoma, head and neck, liver or kidney cancer. The chain links TRBV4-3 to TRBJ1-1; the D gene is possibly TRBD1 (5 bases). The material was CD4+ or CD8+ T cells sorted from blood, obtained in a trial of the OX40 agonist ivuxolimab. The CDR3 DNA is TGCGCCAGCAGCCAAGATAGTCGGCAGGGTGGGACTGAAGCTTTCTTT. This sequence encodes CASSQDSRQGGTEAFF.